Listed below are T cell receptor beta chains from one sample, sequenced in a study of cytomegalovirus exposure and HLA in healthy donors. Assay: immunoSEQ multiplex PCR; the TCRdb copy retains only in-frame clones and omits some. Of 240,000 or so clones listed, about 80% are singletons. Specimen: PBMCs. Source of these receptors: an older woman in good health and CMV-seropositive. The CDR3 runs from the conserved cysteine through the conserved F or W. A D gene is named only where the DNA matches it firmly. Where a row states a size, it is once, few, many or the class of an expanded clone; other rows omit it.

j_gene: TRBJ2-2
v_gene: TRBV21-1
d_gene: NA
abundance: NA
CDR3nt: TGTGCCAGCAGCAAACGGGGGGAGGGAGACACCGGGGAGCTGTTTTTT
CDR3aa: CASSKRGEGDTGELFF

j_gene: TRBJ1-6
v_gene: TRBV5-6
d_gene: NA
abundance: NA
CDR3nt: TGTGCCAGCAGCGCCTCAGCCCGAGCGGCCTATAATTCACCCCTCCACTTT
CDR3aa: CASSASARAAYNSPLHF

j_gene: TRBJ1-3
v_gene: TRBV5-1
d_gene: TRBD1
abundance: NA
CDR3nt: TGCGCCAGCAGCTTGGTGGGGGACAGGAGGGACACCATATATTTT
CDR3aa: CASSLVGDRRDTIYF

j_gene: TRBJ2-7
v_gene: TRBV6-1
d_gene: TRBD2
abundance: NA
CDR3nt: TGTGCCAGCAGACGGGGGGTTTCGTCCTACGAGCAGTACTTC
CDR3aa: CASRRGVSSYEQYF

j_gene: TRBJ1-3
v_gene: TRBV14
d_gene: NA
abundance: NA
CDR3nt: TGTGCCAGCAGCCAAGGTTACAACTCTGGAAACACCATATATTTT
CDR3aa: CASSQGYNSGNTIYF

j_gene: TRBJ2-7
v_gene: TRBV18
d_gene: NA
abundance: NA
CDR3nt: TGTGCCAGCTCACCACGGAGCTCCTACGAGCAGTACTTC
CDR3aa: CASSPRSSYEQYF

j_gene: TRBJ2-4
v_gene: TRBV29-1
d_gene: TRBD2
abundance: NA
CDR3nt: TGCAGCGTCCGCGGGACTAGCGGGGGAGAGGGAAACATTCAGTACTTC
CDR3aa: CSVRGTSGGEGNIQYF

j_gene: TRBJ2-1
v_gene: TRBV5-6
d_gene: TRBD2
abundance: NA
CDR3nt: TGTGCCAGCAGCTTCGAGACTAGCGGTTACAATGAGCAGTTCTTC
CDR3aa: CASSFETSGYNEQFF

j_gene: TRBJ2-7
v_gene: TRBV28
d_gene: TRBD2
abundance: NA
CDR3nt: TGTGCCAGCCGTCCAGCCGGGACTAGAGTCTACGAGCAGTACTTC
CDR3aa: CASRPAGTRVYEQYF

j_gene: TRBJ1-1
v_gene: TRBV10-3
d_gene: TRBD1
abundance: NA
CDR3nt: TGTGCCATCAGTGGGACAGGGGGAGGCACTGAAGCTTTCTTT
CDR3aa: CAISGTGGGTEAFF

j_gene: TRBJ2-5
v_gene: TRBV5-4
d_gene: NA
abundance: NA
CDR3nt: TGTGCCAGCAGCTTAGTTCCGGTACAAGAGACCCAGTACTTC
CDR3aa: CASSLVPVQETQYF

j_gene: TRBJ2-3
v_gene: TRBV27
d_gene: TRBD1
abundance: few
CDR3nt: TGTGCCAGCAGTTCTAACCACAGGGGCTGGACGCAGTATTTT
CDR3aa: CASSSNHRGWTQYF

j_gene: TRBJ1-2
v_gene: TRBV7-3
d_gene: NA
abundance: NA
CDR3nt: TGTGCCAGCAGCTCGCAGACAGGCTCGAACTATGGCTACACCTTC
CDR3aa: CASSSQTGSNYGYTF

j_gene: TRBJ1-1
v_gene: TRBV5-1
d_gene: NA
abundance: NA
CDR3nt: TGCGCCAGCAGCTTGGGACTACCGAACACTGAAGCTTTCTTT
CDR3aa: CASSLGLPNTEAFF

j_gene: TRBJ2-2
v_gene: TRBV6-5
d_gene: NA
abundance: NA
CDR3nt: TGTGCCAGCAGTAACAGGATCCCGAACACCGGGGAGCTGTTTTTT
CDR3aa: CASSNRIPNTGELFF

j_gene: TRBJ1-1
v_gene: TRBV19
d_gene: NA
abundance: NA
CDR3nt: TGTGCCAGTAGCCAGGCATACGGGGACACTGAAGCTTTCTTT
CDR3aa: CASSQAYGDTEAFF

j_gene: TRBJ2-7
v_gene: TRBV7-6
d_gene: NA
abundance: NA
CDR3nt: TGTGCCAGCAGCTCGGGGGTGGGACCCTACGAGCAGTACTTC
CDR3aa: CASSSGVGPYEQYF

j_gene: TRBJ2-1
v_gene: TRBV19
d_gene: NA
abundance: NA
CDR3nt: TGTGCCAGTAGTATCACAGTCGATGAGCAGTTCTTC
CDR3aa: CASSITVDEQFF

j_gene: TRBJ2-2
v_gene: TRBV5-4
d_gene: NA
abundance: NA
CDR3nt: TGTGCCAGCAGCTTGTCCCCCGATGGCAGGGAGCTGTTTTTT
CDR3aa: CASSLSPDGRELFF

j_gene: TRBJ2-5
v_gene: TRBV6-1
d_gene: TRBD1
abundance: NA
CDR3nt: TGTGCCAGCATTGGGACAGGGGGGTACCAAGAGACCCAGTACTTC
CDR3aa: CASIGTGGYQETQYF

j_gene: TRBJ2-7
v_gene: TRBV5-1
d_gene: TRBD2
abundance: once
CDR3nt: TGCGCCAGCAGCTCAACTAGCGGGTACACCTACGAGCAGTACTTC
CDR3aa: CASSSTSGYTYEQYF

j_gene: TRBJ1-5
v_gene: TRBV28
d_gene: NA
abundance: NA
CDR3nt: TGTGCCAGCAGTTTCGGGGACATATCTCAGCCCCAGCATTTT
CDR3aa: CASSFGDISQPQHF

j_gene: TRBJ2-1
v_gene: TRBV5-6
d_gene: TRBD1
abundance: NA
CDR3nt: TGTGCCAGCAGCTCCCCCCCGGGGACAGGGAACATAGATGAGCAGTTCTTC
CDR3aa: CASSSPPGTGNIDEQFF

j_gene: TRBJ2-5
v_gene: TRBV5-1
d_gene: NA
abundance: NA
CDR3nt: TGCGCCAGCAGCCCGGACACGGTGGAGACCCAGTACTTC
CDR3aa: CASSPDTVETQYF

j_gene: TRBJ1-2
v_gene: TRBV14
d_gene: NA
abundance: NA
CDR3nt: TGTGCCAGCAGCCAAGAGGTAGAAGCCCGCTACACCTTC
CDR3aa: CASSQEVEARYTF

j_gene: TRBJ1-2
v_gene: TRBV11-2
d_gene: NA
abundance: once
CDR3nt: TGTGCCAGCAGACTAACAGGGATCCAGGACGGCTACACCTTC
CDR3aa: CASRLTGIQDGYTF

j_gene: TRBJ2-7
v_gene: TRBV15
d_gene: NA
abundance: NA
CDR3nt: TGTGCCACCAGCAGAGATTTAGCGCGGGACGAGCAGTACTTC
CDR3aa: CATSRDLARDEQYF

j_gene: TRBJ2-5
v_gene: TRBV5-1
d_gene: NA
abundance: NA
CDR3nt: TGCGCCAGCAGACCGGTAGCTCAAGAGACCCAGTACTTC
CDR3aa: CASRPVAQETQYF

j_gene: TRBJ2-5
v_gene: TRBV19
d_gene: NA
abundance: NA
CDR3nt: TGTGCCAGTAGTATAGGCAGCGGGCAAGAGACCCAGTACTTC
CDR3aa: CASSIGSGQETQYF

j_gene: TRBJ2-1
v_gene: TRBV12-1
d_gene: NA
abundance: NA
CDR3nt: TGTGCCAGCAGCTCGCACAGGGGCTACAATGAGCAGTTCTTC
CDR3aa: CASSSHRGYNEQFF